This TCR beta chain is drawn from a study of cytomegalovirus exposure and HLA in healthy donors. Researchers ran the PCR with 60 Vbeta and 13 Jbeta primers. Sequencing was performed with immunoSEQ multiplex PCR; in TCRdb, only in-frame clones are kept and a portion is missing. The data contain more than 150,000 clones, roughly 84% of them singletons. V gave up 4 bases and J gave up 6 bases, with 8 bases separating them. Germline CDR1 and CDR2: SGHAT and FQNNGV. The CDR3 is 12 residues long. This chain connects TRBV11-2 to TRBJ2-3; D is uncertain. The sequencing sample was made of PBMCs. This TCR derives from a boy aged 5-17 years in good health and CMV-seronegative. The CDR3 region is CASSWASDTQYF. Written as DNA, the CDR3 is TGTGCCAGCAGCTGGGCGAGCGATACGCAGTATTTT.